Listed below are T cell receptor beta chains from one sample, sequenced in a study of PD-1 blockade in classical Hodgkin lymphoma. Profiling relied on immunoSEQ multiplex PCR, and the TCRdb table lists in-frame clones only, not all of them. This sample has around 50,000 clones, with about three quarters found just once. This material consisted of peripheral blood mononuclear cells (PBMCs), taken before the fourth cycle of nivolumab. Every receptor here comes from a human donor with classical Hodgkin lymphoma. The CDR3 runs from the conserved cysteine through the conserved F or W. A D gene is named only where the DNA matches it firmly. A clone size is listed for some rows: how often the clone was seen (once, few, many), or a class if it is expanded.

size	V	D	J	CDR3	DNA
few	TRBV6-5	.	TRBJ2-1	CASSYQSSYNEQFF	TGTGCCAGCAGTTACCAAAGCTCCTACAATGAGCAGTTCTTC
.	TRBV5-1	TRBD2	TRBJ2-7	CASSLSPAGGYEQYF	TGCGCCAGCAGCTTGAGTCCAGCGGGAGGCTACGAGCAGTACTTC
few	TRBV6-1	.	TRBJ1-5	CASSGTRRGKNQPQHF	TGTGCCAGCAGTGGGACCCGGCGGGGCAAAAATCAGCCCCAGCATTTT
few	TRBV5-1	.	TRBJ2-2	CASSFIPDWNTGELFF	TGCGCCAGCAGCTTTATCCCGGACTGGAACACCGGGGAGCTGTTTTTT
.	TRBV14	.	TRBJ2-7	CASSQLGTYEQYF	TGTGCCAGCAGCCAGCTGGGGACCTACGAGCAGTACTTC
.	TRBV28	TRBD1	TRBJ1-2	CASSPWGTGERGYTF	TGTGCCAGCAGCCCCTGGGGGACAGGGGAACGTGGCTACACCTTC
once	TRBV12-5	.	TRBJ2-2	CASGLVKGSNTGELFF	TGTGCTAGTGGTTTGGTGAAGGGGTCGAACACCGGGGAGCTGTTTTTT
many	TRBV7-9	TRBD1	TRBJ1-3	CASSSQGAGNTIYF	TGTGCCAGCAGCTCCCAGGGGGCTGGAAACACCATATATTTT
.	TRBV7-2	TRBD2	TRBJ2-1	CASRWGGSHEQFF	TGTGCCAGCAGATGGGGCGGGAGCCATGAGCAGTTCTTC
few	TRBV6-5	.	TRBJ2-1	CASSYSVYNEQFF	TGTGCCAGCAGTTACTCGGTATACAATGAGCAGTTCTTC
.	TRBV4-3	.	TRBJ1-4	CASSARGERNEKLFF	TGCGCCAGCAGTGCTCGTGGTGAGAGGAATGAAAAACTGTTTTTT
.	TRBV6-5	.	TRBJ2-7	CASSYGADPHYEQYF	TGTGCCAGCAGTTACGGGGCAGACCCTCACTACGAGCAGTACTTC
.	TRBV5-4	.	TRBJ1-1	CASSSTWANTEAFF	TGTGCCAGCAGCTCTACATGGGCGAACACTGAAGCTTTCTTT
.	TRBV25-1	.	TRBJ1-2	CASSETRGARGYTF	TGTGCCAGCAGTGAAACTCGGGGGGCAAGGGGCTACACCTTC
.	TRBV7-6	.	TRBJ2-7	CASSLVSWAYEQYF	TGTGCCAGCAGCTTAGTAAGCTGGGCCTACGAGCAGTACTTC